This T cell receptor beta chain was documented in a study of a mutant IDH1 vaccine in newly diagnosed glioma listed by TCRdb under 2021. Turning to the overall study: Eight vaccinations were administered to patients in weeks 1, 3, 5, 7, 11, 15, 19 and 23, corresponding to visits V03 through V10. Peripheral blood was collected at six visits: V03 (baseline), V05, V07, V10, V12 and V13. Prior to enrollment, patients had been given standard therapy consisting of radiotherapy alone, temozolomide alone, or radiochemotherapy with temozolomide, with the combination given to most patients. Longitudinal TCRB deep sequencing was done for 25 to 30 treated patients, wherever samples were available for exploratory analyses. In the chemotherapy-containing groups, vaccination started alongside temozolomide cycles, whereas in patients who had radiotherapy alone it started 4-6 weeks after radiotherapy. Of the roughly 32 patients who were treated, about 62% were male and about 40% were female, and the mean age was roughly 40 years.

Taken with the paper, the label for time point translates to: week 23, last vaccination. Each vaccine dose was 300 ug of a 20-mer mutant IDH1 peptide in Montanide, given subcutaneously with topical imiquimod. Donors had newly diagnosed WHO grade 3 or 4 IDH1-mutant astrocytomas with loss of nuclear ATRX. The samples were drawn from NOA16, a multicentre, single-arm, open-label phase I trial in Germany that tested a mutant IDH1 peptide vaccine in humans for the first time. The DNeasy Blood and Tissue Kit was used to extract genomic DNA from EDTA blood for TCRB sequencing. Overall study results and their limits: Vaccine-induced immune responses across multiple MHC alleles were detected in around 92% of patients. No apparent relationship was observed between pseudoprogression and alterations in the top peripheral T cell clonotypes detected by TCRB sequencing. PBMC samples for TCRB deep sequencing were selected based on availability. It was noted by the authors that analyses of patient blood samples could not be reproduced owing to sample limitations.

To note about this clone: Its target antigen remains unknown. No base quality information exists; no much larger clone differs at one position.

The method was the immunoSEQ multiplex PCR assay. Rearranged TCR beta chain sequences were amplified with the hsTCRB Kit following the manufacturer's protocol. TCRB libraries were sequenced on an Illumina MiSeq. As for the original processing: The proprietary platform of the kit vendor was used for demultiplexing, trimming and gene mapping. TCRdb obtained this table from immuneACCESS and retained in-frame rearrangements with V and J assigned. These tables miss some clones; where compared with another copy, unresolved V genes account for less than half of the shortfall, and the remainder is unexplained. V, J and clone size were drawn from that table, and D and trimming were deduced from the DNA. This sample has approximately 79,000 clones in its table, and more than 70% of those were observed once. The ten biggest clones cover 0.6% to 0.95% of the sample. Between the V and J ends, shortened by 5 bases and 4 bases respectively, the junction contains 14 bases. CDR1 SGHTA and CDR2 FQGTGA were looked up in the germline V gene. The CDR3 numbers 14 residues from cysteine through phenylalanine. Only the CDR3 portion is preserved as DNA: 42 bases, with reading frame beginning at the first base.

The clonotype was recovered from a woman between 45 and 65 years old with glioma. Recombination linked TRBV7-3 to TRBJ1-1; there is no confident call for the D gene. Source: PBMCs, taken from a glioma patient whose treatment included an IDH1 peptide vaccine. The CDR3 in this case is CASSPFGVGTEAFF. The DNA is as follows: TGTGCCAGCAGCCCTTTCGGGGTAGGCACTGAAGCTTTCTTT.